Below are 28 T cell receptor beta chains sequenced from a single sample in a study of beta chain features in type 1 diabetes. As every portion of the isolated RNA was reverse transcribed, the sequencing read expressed TCRB transcripts. Sequencing was performed with immunoSEQ multiplex PCR; in TCRdb, only in-frame clones are kept and a portion is missing. The data contain around 500,000 clones, approximately 28% of them singletons. The sample consisted of naive CD4+ T cells from blood. These receptors came from a man between 18 and 35 years old in good health.

The rearrangement links TRBV5-4 to TRBJ2-3; 7 bases are a match to TRBD2. There are 15 residues in the CDR3. The V gene's germline CDR1 is SGHNT and CDR2 YYREEE (reference sequence). Trimming took 0 bases from V and 1 from J; bases not matched to a gene: 2. CDR3 sequence reads: CASSLALAGTDTQYF. The CDR3 DNA follows: TGTGCCAGCAGCTTGGCCCTAGCGGGCACAGATACGCAGTATTTT.

The chain couples TRBV7-9 to TRBJ1-1; D is ambiguous. There are 12 residues in the CDR3. Deletions cut 2 bases from V and 2 bases from J, with 3 bases between. Germline CDR1 is SEHNR and CDR2 is FQNEAQ (reference sequence). The CDR3 coding sequence is TGTGCCAGCAGCTTATATAACACTGAAGCTTTCTTT. Its translation is CASSLYNTEAFF. Full variable domain (missing parts from reference TRBV7-9 and TRBJ1-1): DTGVSQNPRHKITKRGQNVTFRCDPISEHNRLYWYRQTLGQGPEFLTYFQNEAQLEKSRLLSDRFSAERPKGSFSTLEIQRTEQGDSAMYLCASSLYNTEAFFGQGTRLTVV.

The chain joins TRBV5-1 to TRBJ2-6, with 8 bases fitting TRBD1. With 4 bases clipped from V and 0 bases from J, the junction kept 9 bases outside the gene matches. Germline V gives CDR1 SGHRS, CDR2 YFSETQ. The CDR3 sequence is 18 residues long. The DNA of the CDR3 is TGCGCCAGCAGCCCCCGGGACAGGTTTGGCTCTGGGGCCAACGTCCTGACTTTC. Amino acid sequence: CASSPRDRFGSGANVLTF.

V gene TRBV5-1 combines with J gene TRBJ2-2; D perhaps matches TRBD2 (6 bases). The CDR3 length is 15 residues. Between the trimmed V and J ends, which lost 8 bases and 2 bases, there was a span of 16 bases. The germline V gene encodes CDR1 SGHRS and CDR2 YFSETQ. The CDR3 here is CASLPGGSNTGELFF. The CDR3 DNA follows: TGCGCCAGTCTCCCTGGAGGGAGTAACACCGGGGAGCTGTTTTTT. The complete variable domain, with remaining parts taken from reference TRBV5-1 and TRBJ2-2, reads KAGVTQTPRYLIKTRGQQVTLSCSPISGHRSVSWYQQTPGQGLQFLFEYFSETQRNKGNFPGRFSGRQFSNSRSEMNVSTLELGDSALYLCASLPGGSNTGELFFGEGSRLTVL.

This clone was counted a few times. The chain recombines TRBV28 with TRBJ1-5; unclear D gene. The CDR3 is made up of 12 amino acids. Germline values: CDR1 MDHEN, CDR2 SYDVKM. The germline V and J ends were trimmed by 6 bases and 7 bases, with 10 bases remaining between them. The CDR3 sequence: CASSLRIQPQHF. The CDR3 DNA sequence: TGTGCCAGCAGCCTCAGAATACAGCCCCAGCATTTT.

This clone was counted between two and nine times. The chain has TRBV29-1 and TRBJ2-3; perhaps TRBD2 as D (6 bases). The V end was cut by 4 bases, the J end by 1 base, with 15 bases between. The CDR3 is 15 amino acids. CDR1 SQVTM and CDR2 ANQGSEA come from the germline V gene. The CDR3 loop is CSVGGVARGTDTQYF. CDR3 nucleotides: TGCAGCGTTGGGGGGGTGGCAAGGGGCACAGATACGCAGTATTTT.

The chain uses TRBV7-2 and TRBJ2-3; 11 positions agree with TRBD1. Germline CDR1 reads SGHTA; CDR2 reads FQGNSA. This CDR3 comprises 15 residues. Trimming cost V 5 bases and J 3 bases; bases outside gene matches: 4. In DNA, the CDR3 is TGTGCCAGCAGCGAGGACAGGGGGCGGACAGATACGCAGTATTTT. Amino acid sequence: CASSEDRGRTDTQYF.

This clone has a handful of counts. V usage is TRBV7-6 and J usage is TRBJ1-4; 8 nucleotides align to TRBD1. The V segment lost 0 bases and the J segment 3 bases; nucleotides outside the gene matches: 6. Per the germline V gene, CDR1 is SGHVS and CDR2 is FNYEAQ. This CDR3 has 17 residues. CDR3 loop: CASSLAPGGSANEKLFF. CDR3 coding DNA: TGTGCCAGCAGCTTAGCGCCAGGGGGCTCAGCTAATGAAAAACTGTTTTTT.

V is TRBV6-1 and J is TRBJ2-3; no definite D call. The V end lost 10 bases, the J end lost 6 bases, and 17 bases lay between the germline ends. This CDR3 is built from 13 residues. Germline-derived CDR1 and CDR2 are MNHNS and SASEGT. Written as DNA, the CDR3 is TGTGCCATCCGAGAACCTACTTGGGATACGCAGTATTTT. It translates to CAIREPTWDTQYF.

This clone was counted only a few times. The V and J genes are TRBV29-1 and TRBJ2-3; no reliable D call. CDR1 and CDR2 (germline): SQVTM, ANQGSEA. CDR3 length: 13 amino acids. V was cut by 4 bases and J by 2 bases, with 10 bases left in between. The CDR3, as DNA: TGCAGCGTTGTACAGATTCTCACAGATACGCAGTATTTT. Its translation is CSVVQILTDTQYF.

The J gene is TRBJ2-2, the V gene TRBV4-1, with D unclear. The CDR3 is 16 residues long. Germline V gene lookup returns CDR1 MGHRA and CDR2 YSYEKL. Trimming removed 6 bases from V and 2 bases from J, with 16 bases in between. The CDR3 loop reads CASRALWQTNTGELFF. The CDR3 bases are TGCGCCAGCAGGGCCTTGTGGCAGACTAACACCGGGGAGCTGTTTTTT.

Here the CDR3 reads CASSLPRTYTDTQYF. The CDR3 DNA sequence: TGCGCCAGCAGCTTGCCTCGTACATACACAGATACGCAGTATTTT. The chain joins TRBV5-1 to TRBJ2-3; unclear D gene. Trimming left V 1 base short and J 2 bases short, with 11 bases between. The CDR3 spans 15 residues. CDR1 and CDR2 (germline): SGHRS, YFSETQ.

J is TRBJ2-1 and V is TRBV5-1; 7 positions match TRBD2. After removal of 4 bases from V and 8 bases from J, the junction contained 12 bases not matched to a gene. Per germline, CDR1 SGHRS and CDR2 YFSETQ. This CDR3 region has 15 residues. The CDR3, as DNA: TGCGCCAGCAGCCGGGAGGTATTGGCGGGAGATGAGCAGTTCTTC. Protein product: CASSREVLAGDEQFF.

The genes are TRBV5-1 and TRBJ2-7; D is unresolved. Germline V gene data show CDR1 as SGHRS and CDR2 as YFSETQ. Trimming removed 1 base at V and 0 bases at J, with 11 bases between. This CDR3 spans 15 amino acids. The CDR3 reads CASSLNPASSYEQYF. Here the CDR3 DNA reads TGCGCCAGCAGCTTGAACCCCGCAAGCTCCTACGAGCAGTACTTC. Full variable domain (remainder filled in from reference TRBV5-1 and TRBJ2-7): KAGVTQTPRYLIKTRGQQVTLSCSPISGHRSVSWYQQTPGQGLQFLFEYFSETQRNKGNFPGRFSGRQFSNSRSEMNVSTLELGDSALYLCASSLNPASSYEQYFGPGTRLTVT.

V gene TRBV30 combines with J gene TRBJ1-5, with D tentatively TRBD1 (5 bases). The germline V and J ends were trimmed by 1 base and 4 bases, with 11 bases remaining between them. The CDR3 runs 14 residues. The germline CDR1 and CDR2 sequences are GTSNPN and SVGIG (reference sequence). CDR3 DNA: TGTGCCTGGAGTGGAGGGACTTGGAATCAGCCCCAGCATTTT. The encoded protein is CAWSGGTWNQPQHF.

The chain couples TRBV7-2 to TRBJ2-7; D is unclear. CDR3 size: 13 residues. The V end was cut by 5 bases, the J end by 2 bases, with 10 bases between. Germline CDR1 reads SGHTA; CDR2 reads FQGNSA. The CDR3 protein is CASSPPWAYEQYF. CDR3 nucleotides: TGTGCCAGCAGCCCGCCCTGGGCCTACGAGCAGTACTTC. The variable domain in full, with the rest retrieved from reference TRBV7-2 and TRBJ2-7, is GAGVSQSPSNKVTEKGKDVELRCDPISGHTALYWYRQSLGQGLEFLIYFQGNSAPDKSGLPSDRFSAERTGGSVSTLTIQRTQQEDSAVYLCASSPPWAYEQYFGPGTRLTVT.

J is TRBJ2-7 and V is TRBV15, with 13 bases aligning to TRBD2. CDR3 length equals 18 residues. V trimming: 0 bases; J trimming: 4 bases; junction bases outside the gene matches: 9. Germline V gene lookup returns CDR1 LNHNV and CDR2 YYDKDF (reference sequence). CDR3 sequence (DNA): TGTGCCACCAGCAGAGATTATACTAGCGGGAGGGCCGAGTACGAGCAGTACTTC. Amino acid sequence: CATSRDYTSGRAEYEQYF.

This sequence joins TRBV20-1 and TRBJ2-7, with D perhaps matching TRBD2 (5 bases). CDR3 length: 11 residues. The germline V and J ends were trimmed by 3 bases and 3 bases, with 6 bases remaining between them. The germline V gene encodes CDR1 DFQATT and CDR2 SNEGSKA (reference sequence). CDR3: CSASEGYEQYF. Here the CDR3 DNA reads TGCAGTGCTAGTGAGGGCTACGAGCAGTACTTC.

The chain couples TRBV29-1 to TRBJ2-1, with a tentative D call TRBD2 (7 bases). V lost 2 bases, J lost 5 bases, and 19 bases lay in between. Germline CDR1 and CDR2: SQVTM and ANQGSEA. CDR3 length equals 16 residues. The CDR3 is CSVEPRRGGANNEQFF. CDR3 in DNA: TGCAGCGTTGAACCCCGGAGGGGGGGGGCAAACAATGAGCAGTTCTTC.

V and J are TRBV15 and TRBJ2-7; perhaps TRBD2 as D (5 bases). The V gene's germline CDR1 is LNHNV and CDR2 YYDKDF (reference sequence). The germline V and J ends were trimmed by 1 base and 2 bases, with 12 bases remaining between them. The CDR3 has 15 amino acids. The CDR3 nucleotides are TGTGCCACCAGCAGAGGAGGGTTCCCTGCCTACGAGCAGTACTTC. Its translation is CATSRGGFPAYEQYF.

The chain recombines TRBV27 with TRBJ2-3, with 7 bases matching TRBD2. The CDR3 has 14 residues. Germline V CDR1 and CDR2: MNHEY, SMNVEV (reference sequence). Trimming cost V 2 bases and J 1 base; bases outside gene matches: 0. The CDR3 DNA is TGTGCCAGCAGTTTAGGGGGGGGCACAGATACGCAGTATTTT. This translates into CASSLGGGTDTQYF.

The chain joins TRBV30 to TRBJ1-2; D uncertain. The CDR3 length is 13 residues. Trimming took 3 bases from V and 8 from J, leaving 16 bases between them. The germline CDR1 and CDR2 sequences are GTSNPN and SVGIG (reference sequence). CDR3 protein: CAWSPRPGLGYTF. Written as DNA, the CDR3 is TGTGCCTGGAGCCCAAGGCCAGGCCTCGGCTACACCTTC.

The chain links TRBV6-1 to TRBJ1-2; D is perhaps TRBD1 (5 bases). Germline-derived CDR1 and CDR2 are MNHNS and SASEGT. The CDR3 contains 13 residues. Trimming took off 6 bases at V and 6 bases at J, with 14 bases between the two ends. CDR3: CASRLGHVDGYTF. The CDR3 coding sequence is TGTGCCAGCAGACTCGGACATGTGGATGGCTACACCTTC.

The chain has TRBV7-3 and TRBJ1-1, with unresolved D. The CDR3 loop spans 13 amino acids. Trimming removed 6 bases from V and 1 base from J, with 9 bases in between. Germline-derived CDR1 and CDR2 are SGHTA and FQGTGA. The CDR3 loop reads CASSSGANTEAFF. CDR3 in DNA: TGTGCCAGCAGTTCGGGAGCGAACACTGAAGCTTTCTTT.

This clone came up a few times. This chain uses TRBV9 with TRBJ2-5, with D perhaps matching TRBD2 (6 bases). V was cut by 3 bases and J by 2 bases, with 14 bases left in between. In germline, CDR1 is SGDLS, CDR2 YYNGEE. The length of the CDR3 is 15 residues. The CDR3 coding sequence is TGTGCCAGCAGCGGCATCCGGGACTCGCAAGAGACCCAGTACTTC. Protein: CASSGIRDSQETQYF.

V is TRBV7-6 and J is TRBJ2-1; D is uncertain. V lost 3 bases and J 4 bases, leaving 7 bases between the germline ends. Germline loops: CDR1 SGHVS, CDR2 FNYEAQ. This CDR3 contains 13 residues. The CDR3 DNA is TGTGCCAGCAGCTTGGACCTTTACAATGAGCAGTTCTTC. Residues: CASSLDLYNEQFF.

CDR3: CASSLTGPDTQYF. CDR3 in DNA: TGTGCCAGCAGCTTAACTGGGCCAGATACGCAGTATTTT. The V gene is TRBV7-9, the J gene TRBJ2-3; D is unresolved. CDR3 length: 13 residues. The germline V gene has CDR1 SEHNR and CDR2 FQNEAQ (reference sequence). V was shortened by 2 bases and J by 4 bases, with 7 bases between the two germline ends. The variable domain in full, completed from reference TRBV7-9 and TRBJ2-3, reads DTGVSQNPRHKITKRGQNVTFRCDPISEHNRLYWYRQTLGQGPEFLTYFQNEAQLEKSRLLSDRFSAERPKGSFSTLEIQRTEQGDSAMYLCASSLTGPDTQYFGPGTRLTVL.

In this sample, this clone turned up a few times. The chain couples TRBV9 to TRBJ1-5; D not certain. Per the germline V gene, CDR1 is SGDLS and CDR2 is YYNGEE. The CDR3 is made up of 13 amino acids. The V gene lost 4 bases and the J gene lost 8 bases, with 13 bases spanning the gap. CDR3 loop: CASSKSHREPQHF. The CDR3 DNA reads TGTGCCAGCAGCAAGAGCCATAGGGAGCCCCAGCATTTT. The full variable domain, its missing parts supplied by reference TRBV9 and TRBJ1-5, is DSGVTQTPKHLITATGQRVTLRCSPRSGDLSVYWYQQSLDQGLQFLIQYYNGEERAKGNILERFSAQQFPDLHSELNLSSLELGDSALYFCASSKSHREPQHFGDGTRLSIL.